The T cell receptor beta chain described here comes from a study of OX40 agonist ivuxolimab in advanced cancers. Study-level points and caveats: With doses of 0.1 to 3.0 mg/kg, CD4+ and CD8+ blood T cells had undergone clonal expansion by week 6. No antigen was identified for the clonally expanded peripheral T cells.

In regard to this clone: Its antigen remains unknown.

The repertoire was sequenced with immunoSEQ multiplex PCR; TCRdb's copy has only in-frame clones and lacks some. The sample has about 45,000 clones; approximately 91% are singletons. This CDR3 contains 16 residues. Trimming took 6 bases from V and 4 from J, leaving 19 bases between them. Germline CDR1 is LNHDA and CDR2 is SQIVND (reference sequence). The chain joins TRBV19 to TRBJ1-3, with D possibly TRBD1 on 6 matching bases. This specimen was CD4+ or CD8+ T cells sorted from blood, taken in a trial of the OX40 agonist ivuxolimab. This receptor was taken from an adult with an advanced solid tumor such as melanoma, head and neck, liver or kidney cancer. For the CDR3, the DNA is TGTGCCAGTAGCTCGCCGTCGGGGACACAGGGAAACACCATATATTTT. It specifies CASSSPSGTQGNTIYF.